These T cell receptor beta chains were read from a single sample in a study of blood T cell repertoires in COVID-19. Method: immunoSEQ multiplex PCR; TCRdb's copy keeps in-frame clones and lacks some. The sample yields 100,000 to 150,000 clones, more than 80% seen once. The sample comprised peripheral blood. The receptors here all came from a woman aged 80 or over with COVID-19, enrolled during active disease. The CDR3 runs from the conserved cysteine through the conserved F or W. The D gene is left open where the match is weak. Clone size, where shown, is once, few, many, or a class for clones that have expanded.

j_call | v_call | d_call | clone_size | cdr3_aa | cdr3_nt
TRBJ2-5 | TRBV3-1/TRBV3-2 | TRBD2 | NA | CASTGTSGRETQYF | TGTGCCAGCACAGGGACTAGCGGGAGAGAGACCCAGTACTTC
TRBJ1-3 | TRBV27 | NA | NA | CASNLRGPPSGNTIYF | TGTGCCAGCAACCTCCGCGGGCCTCCGTCGGGAAACACCATATATTTT
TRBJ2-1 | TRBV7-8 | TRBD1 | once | CASSFMTGTLYNEQFF | TGTGCCAGCAGCTTTATGACAGGGACACTATACAATGAGCAGTTCTTC
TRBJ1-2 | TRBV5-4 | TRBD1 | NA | CASSLVQGGGYTF | TGTGCCAGCAGCTTGGTGCAGGGGGGAGGCTACACCTTC
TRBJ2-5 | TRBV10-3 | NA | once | CAIAWTPTRETQYF | TGTGCCATAGCGTGGACACCCACGAGGGAGACCCAGTACTTC
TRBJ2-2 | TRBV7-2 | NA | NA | CASSPAQLRNVGELFF | TGTGCCAGCAGCCCTGCCCAGCTGAGGAACGTCGGGGAGCTGTTTTTT
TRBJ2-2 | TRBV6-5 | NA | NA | CASIAGLNTGELFF | TGTGCCAGCATTGCGGGGTTGAACACCGGGGAGCTGTTTTTT
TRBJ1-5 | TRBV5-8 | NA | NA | CASSLGRGSNQPQHF | TGTGCCAGCAGCTTGGGAAGGGGTAGCAATCAGCCCCAGCATTTT
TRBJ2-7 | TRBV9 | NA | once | CASSVETGGEQYF | TGTGCCAGCAGCGTAGAGACCGGGGGCGAGCAGTACTTC
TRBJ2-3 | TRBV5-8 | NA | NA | CASSSQGDTQYF | TGTGCCAGCAGCTCACAGGGAGATACGCAGTATTTT
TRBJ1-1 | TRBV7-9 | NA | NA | CASSPGAQWGTEAFF | TGTGCCAGCAGCCCAGGGGCCCAATGGGGCACTGAAGCTTTCTTT
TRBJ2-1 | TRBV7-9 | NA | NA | CASSSTAGRRDEQFF | TGTGCCAGCAGCTCTACTGCGGGAAGGCGAGATGAGCAGTTCTTC
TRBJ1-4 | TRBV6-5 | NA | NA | CASSSRQDNEKLFF | TGTGCCAGCAGTTCGCGACAGGATAATGAAAAACTGTTTTTT
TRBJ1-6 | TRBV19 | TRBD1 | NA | CASRDRGSPLHF | TGTGCCAGCCGGGACAGGGGTTCACCCCTCCACTTT
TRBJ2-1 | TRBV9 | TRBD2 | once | CASSSQPGLAVNEQFF | TGTGCCAGCAGCTCCCAACCGGGACTAGCGGTTAATGAGCAGTTCTTC
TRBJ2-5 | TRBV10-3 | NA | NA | CASGQEGSLGTQYF | TGTGCCTCCGGGCAAGAGGGTAGCCTTGGGACCCAGTACTTC
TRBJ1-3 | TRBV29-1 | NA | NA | CSVAKGNTIYF | TGCAGCGTCGCTAAGGGAAACACCATATATTTT
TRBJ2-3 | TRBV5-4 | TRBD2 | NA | CASTSWGGRADTQYF | TGTGCCAGCACCTCTTGGGGAGGGAGGGCAGATACGCAGTATTTT
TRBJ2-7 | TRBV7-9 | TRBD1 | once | CASSLDRGQNEQYF | TGTGCCAGCAGCTTAGACAGGGGGCAAAACGAGCAGTACTTC
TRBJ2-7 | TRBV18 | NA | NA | CASSPPGTAGEQYF | TGTGCCAGCTCACCACCGGGCACAGCAGGCGAGCAGTACTTC
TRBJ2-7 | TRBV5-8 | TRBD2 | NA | CASSLQVGLASEQYF | TGTGCCAGCAGCTTGCAAGTAGGACTAGCGTCCGAGCAGTACTTC
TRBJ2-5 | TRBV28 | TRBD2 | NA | CASSGTSEYQETQYF | TGTGCCAGCAGTGGGACTAGCGAGTACCAAGAGACCCAGTACTTC
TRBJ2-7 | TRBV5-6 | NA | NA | CPGGGSSYEQYF | TGTCCTGGGGGCGGGAGCTCCTACGAGCAGTACTTC
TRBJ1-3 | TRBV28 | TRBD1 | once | CASSRTQGASGNTIYF | TGTGCCAGCAGCCGCACACAGGGGGCCTCTGGAAACACCATATATTTT
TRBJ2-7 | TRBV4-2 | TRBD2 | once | CASSQDARQLGTGGIPTYEQYF | TGTGCCAGCAGCCAAGACGCAAGGCAGCTTGGGACGGGGGGTATTCCCACCTACGAGCAGTACTTC
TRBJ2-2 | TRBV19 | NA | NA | CASSSSGNTGELFF | TGTGCCAGTAGTTCCAGCGGGAACACCGGGGAGCTGTTTTTT
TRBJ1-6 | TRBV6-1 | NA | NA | CASSEAASYNSPLHF | TGTGCCAGCAGTGAAGCTGCGAGTTATAATTCACCCCTCCACTTT
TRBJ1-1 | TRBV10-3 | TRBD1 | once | CAISGTGTGDAEAFF | TGTGCCATCAGTGGCACCGGGACAGGGGACGCTGAAGCTTTCTTT
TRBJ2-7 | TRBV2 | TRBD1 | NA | CASKSGQGNYEQYF | TGTGCCAGCAAGTCGGGACAGGGAAACTACGAGCAGTACTTC
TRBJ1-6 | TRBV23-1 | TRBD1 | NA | CASSREGADSPLHF | TGCGCCAGCAGTCGAGAGGGGGCCGATTCACCCCTCCACTTT
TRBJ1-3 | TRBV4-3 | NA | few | CASSHRARNSGSGNTIYF | TGCGCCAGCAGCCATCGGGCTCGGAACAGCGGCTCTGGAAACACCATATATTTT
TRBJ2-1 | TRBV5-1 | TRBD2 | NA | CASSHRLAERYEQFF | TGCGCCAGCAGCCACCGACTAGCCGAACGATATGAGCAGTTCTTC
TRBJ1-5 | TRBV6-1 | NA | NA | CASSEGLISGQPQHF | TGTGCCAGCAGTGAAGGGTTGATTTCGGGTCAGCCCCAGCATTTT
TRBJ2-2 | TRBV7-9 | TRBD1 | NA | CASSPSTGGVTGELFF | TGTGCCAGCAGTCCTTCGACAGGGGGCGTTACCGGGGAGCTGTTTTTT
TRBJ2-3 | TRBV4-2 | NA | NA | CASSQEPGVAGDTQYF | TGTGCCAGCAGCCAAGAACCGGGAGTGGCTGGAGATACGCAGTATTTT
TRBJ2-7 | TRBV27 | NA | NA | CASSLLSGSYEQYF | TGTGCCAGCAGCCTACTCAGCGGATCCTACGAGCAGTACTTC
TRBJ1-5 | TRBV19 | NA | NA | CASSIRQARQPQHF | TGTGCCAGTAGTATCCGCCAGGCCCGGCAGCCCCAGCATTTT
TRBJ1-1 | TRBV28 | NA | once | CASIPRGQFLYTEAFF | TGTGCCAGCATCCCAAGAGGACAGTTTTTATACACTGAAGCTTTCTTT
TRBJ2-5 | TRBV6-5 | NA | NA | CASRTGETQYF | TGTGCCAGCAGGACTGGGGAGACCCAGTACTTC
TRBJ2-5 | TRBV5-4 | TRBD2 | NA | CASSRAAGVGETQYF | TGTGCCAGCAGCCGCGCAGCGGGAGTCGGGGAGACCCAGTACTTC
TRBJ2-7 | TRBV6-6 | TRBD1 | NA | CASTLGQGLAYEQYF | TGTGCCAGCACTCTAGGACAGGGTTTGGCCTACGAGCAGTACTTC
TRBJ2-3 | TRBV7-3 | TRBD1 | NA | CASSLEQGARGDTQYF | TGTGCCAGCAGCTTAGAACAGGGGGCGCGAGGAGATACGCAGTATTTT
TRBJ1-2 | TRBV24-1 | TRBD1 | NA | CATSVGTGYGYTF | TGTGCCACCAGCGTTGGGACAGGGTATGGCTACACCTTC
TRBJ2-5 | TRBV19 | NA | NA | CASSIAGQQETQYF | TGTGCCAGTAGTATAGCCGGACAGCAAGAGACCCAGTACTTC
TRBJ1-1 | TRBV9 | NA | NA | CASSVSPTDPTEAFF | TGTGCCAGCAGCGTATCCCCGACAGATCCCACTGAAGCTTTCTTT
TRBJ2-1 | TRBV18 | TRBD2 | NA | CASSRGLEGNEQFF | TGTGCCAGCTCACGGGGACTAGAGGGCAATGAGCAGTTCTTC
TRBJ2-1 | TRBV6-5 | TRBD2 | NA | CASSYQGAGGPEQFF | TGTGCCAGCAGTTACCAGGGCGCGGGAGGGCCTGAGCAGTTCTTC
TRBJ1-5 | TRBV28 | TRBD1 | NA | CASEDRGHQPQHF | TGTGCCAGCGAGGACAGGGGTCATCAGCCCCAGCATTTT
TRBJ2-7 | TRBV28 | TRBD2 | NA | CASSHQLAGYDFKSYEQYF | TGTGCCAGCAGTCACCAACTAGCGGGATACGATTTTAAATCCTACGAGCAGTACTTC
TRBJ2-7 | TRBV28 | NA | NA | CASSLWAEYEQYF | TGTGCCAGCAGTTTATGGGCGGAATACGAGCAGTACTTC
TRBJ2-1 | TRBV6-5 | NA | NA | CASSYYVGSSDNEQFF | TGTGCCAGCAGTTACTACGTCGGGAGTTCGGACAATGAGCAGTTCTTC